The next 10 T cell receptor beta chains were all read from a single sample in a study of blood T cell repertoires in COVID-19 (dated by TCRdb to the early 2020s). The library was built by means of the immunoSEQ multiplex PCR assay. This immuneACCESS table, as held by TCRdb, lists in-frame sequences with V and J called but not all clones. Of the missing ones, under half trace to an unresolved V gene in checked studies; the others have no known cause. The sample yields 150,000 to 200,000 clones; approximately 93% were counted once. The ten largest clones take up 2% of the sample. Material for sequencing was peripheral blood. These receptors were taken from a woman in her sixties or seventies with COVID-19, enrolled during active disease.

The rearrangement joins TRBV7-9 to TRBJ1-1; D is perhaps TRBD1 (6 bases). The ends were cut back, 4 bases at V and 5 bases at J, with 14 bases in the middle. The CDR3 covers 14 residues. Germline CDR1 reads SEHNR; CDR2 reads FQNEAQ (reference sequence). The DNA of the CDR3 is TGTGCCAGCAGCTGGGAGGGGGTTGGGACTGAAGCTTTCTTT. Its translation is CASSWEGVGTEAFF.

The chain joins TRBV10-3 to TRBJ1-1; D is unclear. The CDR3 consists of 11 residues. Germline V gene sequence: CDR1 ENHRY, CDR2 SYGVKD. The V and J ends lost 3 bases and 10 bases respectively, with 9 bases between them. CDR3 sequence (DNA): TGTGCCATCAGTGACCTAGGCCGAGCTTTCTTT. Protein: CAISDLGRAFF.

The rearrangement uses TRBV7-9 and TRBJ1-1; 8 bases line up with TRBD1. From germline, CDR1 is SEHNR and CDR2 FQNEAQ (reference sequence). The CDR3 contains 13 residues. The J segment lost 7 bases and the V segment lost 5 bases, leaving 6 bases of the junction unmatched. The chain's CDR3 is CASSLQGANEAFF. CDR3 DNA sequence: TGTGCCAGCAGCCTCCAGGGGGCCAATGAAGCTTTCTTT.

This rearrangement joins TRBV3-1 (or the pseudogene TRBV3-2) to TRBJ2-7; 9 nucleotides align to TRBD1. Germline trimming cut 2 bases from V and 5 bases from J; bases unmatched to any gene: 10. This CDR3 has 16 amino acids. The germline gives CDR1 LGHDT, CDR2 YNNKEL (reference sequence). The CDR3 DNA sequence: TGTGCCAGCAGCCAATTTGGGGGACAGGGTTCCCACGAGCAGTACTTC. Its translation is CASSQFGGQGSHEQYF.

CDR3 coding DNA: TGTGCCAGCAGCTTATCCCGGACAGGGGAGGGTCAGCCCCAGCATTTT. This sequence encodes CASSLSRTGEGQPQHF. The V call is TRBV7-9, the J call TRBJ1-5, with 9 bases that match TRBD1. The CDR3 totals 16 residues. CDR1 SEHNR and CDR2 FQNEAQ come from the germline V gene (reference sequence). V was pared by 2 bases and J by 6 bases, with 8 bases of the junction left unmatched.

V and J are TRBV19 and TRBJ2-7, with a tentative D call TRBD1 (6 bases). This CDR3 is built from 15 residues. Trimming shortened V by 3 bases and J by 7 bases, and 19 bases separated the two germline ends. The germline V gene has CDR1 LNHDA and CDR2 SQIVND (reference sequence). CDR3 residues: CASSMQGTMVEEQYF. CDR3 nucleotide sequence: TGTGCCAGTAGTATGCAGGGGACAATGGTTGAGGAGCAGTACTTC.

This chain joins TRBV27 and TRBJ1-4; the match to TRBD1 covers 9 bases. CDR1 is MNHEY, CDR2 SMNVEV, per germline (reference sequence). The CDR3 loop spans 17 amino acids. J was trimmed by 4 bases and V by 1 base; bases with no gene match: 7. CDR3 amino acids: CASSLWGQGLFNEKLFF. The CDR3 DNA is TGTGCCAGCAGTTTATGGGGACAGGGACTATTTAATGAAAAACTGTTTTTT. The variable domain in full, completed from reference TRBV27 and TRBJ1-4, reads EAQVTQNPRYLITVTGKKLTVTCSQNMNHEYMSWYRQDPGLGLRQIYYSMNVEVTDKGDVPEGYKVSRKEKRNFPLILESPSPNQTSLYFCASSLWGQGLFNEKLFFGSGTQLSVL.

This clone was seen only once. This sequence joins TRBV27 and TRBJ1-1, with D hard to call. The CDR3 covers 17 residues. CDR1 and CDR2 (germline): MNHEY, SMNVEV (reference sequence). Trimming left V 3 bases short and J 1 base short, with 18 bases between. The CDR3 region is CASSFRAGSTRNTEAFF. The CDR3 DNA reads TGTGCCAGCAGTTTCCGGGCGGGGTCGACAAGGAACACTGAAGCTTTCTTT.

This clone showed up just once. The rearrangement joins TRBV21-1 to TRBJ1-5; whether TRBD1, the table's D call, matches the DNA was not checked. TRBV21-1 is a documented pseudogene. The CDR3 is made up of 15 amino acids. In DNA form, the CDR3 reads TGTGCCAGCAGCAACCCAAAAAATAGCAATCAGCCCCAGCATTTT. It specifies CASSNPKNSNQPQHF.

This chain links TRBV5-4 with TRBJ2-7; 9 nucleotides match TRBD1. The CDR3 has 15 amino acids. Germline V gene data show CDR1 as SGHNT and CDR2 as YYREEE (reference sequence). Trimming took 4 bases from V and 3 from J; bases not matched to a gene: 8. CDR3 nucleotides: TGTGCCAGCAGCATACCGGGACAGGGAGACTACGAGCAGTACTTC. Amino acid sequence: CASSIPGQGDYEQYF. Supplemented by reference TRBV5-4 and TRBJ2-7, the full variable domain reads ETGVTQSPTHLIKTRGQQVTLRCSSQSGHNTVSWYQQALGQGPQFIFQYYREEENGRGNFPPRFSGLQFPNYSSELNVNALELDDSALYLCASSIPGQGDYEQYFGPGTRLTVT.